Each of the 3 T cell receptor beta chains below was sequenced from the same sample in a study of cytomegalovirus exposure and HLA in healthy donors. The PCR had 60 Vbeta and 13 Jbeta primers. Sequencing used immunoSEQ multiplex PCR; TCRdb keeps in-frame clones, though not all of them. Of around 130,000 clones in the sample, approximately 80% were seen once. Input material: PBMCs. Receptors originate from a woman aged 18-29 years in good health and CMV-seronegative.

The chain joins TRBV9 to TRBJ1-2; 8 bases map to TRBD1. This CDR3 has 15 amino acids. From germline, CDR1 is SGDLS and CDR2 YYNGEE. V gave up 3 bases and J gave up 5 bases; unmatched junction bases: 9. This chain's CDR3 is CASSDRPDRAYGYTF. The DNA of the CDR3 is TGTGCCAGCAGCGATCGACCGGACAGGGCATATGGCTACACCTTC.

This chain links TRBV7-3 with TRBJ2-2; 9 bases agree with TRBD1. This CDR3 is built from 16 residues. In germline, CDR1 is SGHTA, CDR2 FQGTGA. Losses at the gene ends were 4 bases for V and 1 base for J; bases not matched to a gene: 4. CDR3 sequence: CASSWGQGENTGELFF. The CDR3 nucleotides read TGTGCCAGCAGCTGGGGACAGGGCGAGAACACCGGGGAGCTGTTTTTT. The full variable domain, rest sourced from reference TRBV7-3 and TRBJ2-2, is GAGVSQTPSNKVTEKGKYVELRCDPISGHTALYWYRQSLGQGPEFLIYFQGTGAADDSGLPNDRFFAVRPEGSVSTLKIQRTERGDSAVYLCASSWGQGENTGELFFGEGSRLTVL.

This chain uses TRBV6-5 with TRBJ1-2, with D hard to call. The V gene's germline CDR1 is MNHEY and CDR2 SVGAGI. The CDR3 runs 12 residues. Trimming pared 4 bases from V and 3 bases from J, leaving 6 bases between. The CDR3 protein is CASSSGDYGYTF. CDR3 nucleotide sequence: TGTGCCAGCAGTTCGGGAGACTATGGCTACACCTTC.